This T cell receptor (beta chain) came from a study of post-analysis software for immune sequencing data. Unique-molecular-identifier-tagged TCR beta cDNA libraries were used. TCRdb ran MiXCR on the PCR reads and lists one entry per CDR3 protein. Here the sample spans about 430,000 distinct CDR3 sequences, 39% being singletons. Study-level results: In patients, TRBV5-6, TRBV5-1 and TRBV20-1 belonged to five or six TRBV segments found more frequently than in controls.

The CDR3 loop spans 13 amino acids. V was clipped by 1 base and J by 9 bases, with 10 bases between them. Germline-derived CDR1 and CDR2 are SGHNT and YENEEA. This clonotype was seen a few times. Its specificity is unknown. Sequences were obtained from blood. The clonotype was recovered from a girl aged 2-10 years with multiple sclerosis. The rearrangement links TRBV11-3 to TRBJ2-1, with D uncertain. The CDR3 reads CASSLGSQSEQFF. CDR3 bases: TGTGCCAGCAGCTTAGGTTCGCAGAGTGAGCAGTTCTTC.